These 18 T cell receptor beta chains share one sample of origin, sequenced in a study of blood T cell repertoires in COVID-19. TCRdb keeps only in-frame clones here, not all; method: immunoSEQ multiplex PCR. The sample carries 350,000 to 500,000 clones, nearly 90% recorded once. Sequenced sample: PBMCs or T cells enriched from blood (not recorded which). The receptors here all came from a woman under 30 who had been exposed to COVID-19.

J is TRBJ2-7 and V is TRBV13; 11 positions agree with TRBD2. Looked up from germline, CDR1 is PRHDT and CDR2 is FYEKMQ (reference sequence). This CDR3 has 13 amino acids. J lost 5 bases, V lost 7 bases, and 4 bases had no gene match. The CDR3 nucleotides are TGTGCCAGCAAACTAGCGGGAGTCGACGAGCAGTACTTC. The encoded protein is CASKLAGVDEQYF.

The CDR3 here is CASSRSRANTGELFF. The CDR3 DNA reads as TGTGCCAGCAGCCGGAGTCGCGCGAACACCGGGGAGCTGTTTTTT. The V and J genes are TRBV7-2 and TRBJ2-2; D ambiguous. The V end lost 5 bases, the J end lost 0 bases, and 10 bases lay between the germline ends. The germline gives CDR1 SGHTA, CDR2 FQGNSA. The CDR3 is 15 residues long.

The rearrangement uses TRBV29-1 and TRBJ1-2; D call uncertain. This CDR3 comprises 10 residues. Trimming took 7 bases from V and 6 from J, leaving 9 bases between them. Germline V CDR1 and CDR2: SQVTM, ANQGSEA. The CDR3 DNA reads as TGCAGCGCCCCGGGGAATGGCTACACCTTC. Protein: CSAPGNGYTF.

This sequence joins TRBV2 and TRBJ2-7; 10 nucleotides match TRBD1. The germline gives CDR1 SNHLY, CDR2 FYNNEI. Trimming removed 6 bases from V and 2 bases from J; junction bases left unmatched: 4. The CDR3 has 14 amino acids. This chain's CDR3 is CASRFDRGPYEQYF. The DNA of the CDR3 is TGTGCCAGCAGATTCGACAGGGGGCCCTACGAGCAGTACTTC.

V and J are TRBV19 and TRBJ2-7; 12 bases align to TRBD2. The CDR3 sequence is 15 residues long. Germline-derived CDR1 and CDR2 are LNHDA and SQIVND (reference sequence). After removal of 6 bases from V and 2 bases from J, the junction contained 5 bases not matched to a gene. CDR3: CASSPLAGGPYEQYF. The CDR3 DNA reads TGTGCCAGTAGCCCTCTAGCGGGAGGGCCCTACGAGCAGTACTTC. The variable domain in full, completed from reference TRBV19 and TRBJ2-7, reads DGGITQSPKYLFRKEGQNVTLSCEQNLNHDAMYWYRQDPGQGLRLIYYSQIVNDFQKGDIAEGYSVSREKKESFPLTVTSAQKNPTAFYLCASSPLAGGPYEQYFGPGTRLTVT.

The rearrangement uses TRBV5-4 and TRBJ1-1; the D is unclear. CDR3 size: 14 residues. V lost 0 bases to trimming and J lost 2 bases, with 8 bases between them. Germline values: CDR1 SGHNT, CDR2 YYREEE (reference sequence). The chain's CDR3 is CASSLAKFNTEAFF. The CDR3, as DNA: TGTGCCAGCAGCTTGGCCAAATTTAACACTGAAGCTTTCTTT.

The chain links TRBV5-1 to TRBJ2-3, with 9 bases identical to TRBD2. V gave up 0 bases and J gave up 1 base; unmatched junction bases: 3. Germline V lookup: CDR1 SGHRS, CDR2 YFSETQ. CDR3 length: 16 amino acids. Here the CDR3 reads CASSLGSGGRTDTQYF. As DNA, the CDR3 is TGCGCCAGCAGCTTGGGTAGCGGGGGCCGCACAGATACGCAGTATTTT.

This chain connects TRBV28 to TRBJ1-3; D not certain. V was shortened by 5 bases and J by 2 bases, with 7 bases between the two germline ends. Germline assignment: CDR1 MDHEN and CDR2 SYDVKM. This CDR3 contains 13 residues. DNA for the CDR3: TGTGCCAGCAGTCGACACCCTGGAAACACCATATATTTT. This sequence encodes CASSRHPGNTIYF.

CDR3 protein: CASSGTAYQPQHF. The CDR3 bases are TGTGCCAGCAGTGGGACAGCTTATCAGCCCCAGCATTTT. The chain recombines TRBV6-2 or TRBV6-3 with TRBJ1-5, with TRBD1 matching over 7 bases. Germline CDR1 reads MNHEY; CDR2 reads SVGEGT. This CDR3 contains 13 residues. V was pared by 5 bases and J by 5 bases, with 3 bases of the junction left unmatched.

DNA for the CDR3: TGTGCCAGCAGCCAAGGGGGGGGCTGGACCTATGGCTACACCTTC. Translating gives CASSQGGGWTYGYTF. The V call is TRBV14, the J call TRBJ1-2; a possible D gene is TRBD1 (6 bases). Trimming left V 1 base short and J 4 bases short, with 13 bases between. This CDR3 has 15 residues. The germline gives CDR1 SGHDN, CDR2 FVKESK.

The chain combines TRBV5-8 with TRBJ1-6, with 12 bases that match TRBD1. The CDR3 covers 12 residues. V shed 5 bases, J shed 13 bases, and the junction held 1 base outside the gene matches. Germline V gives CDR1 SGHTS, CDR2 YDEGEE. The CDR3: CASRGTGGPLHF. The CDR3 DNA reads as TGTGCCAGCAGGGGGACAGGGGGCCCCCTCCACTTT. The variable domain in full, with the rest retrieved from reference TRBV5-8 and TRBJ1-6, is EAGVTQSPTHLIKTRGQQATLRCSPISGHTSVYWYQQALGLGLQFLLWYDEGEERNRGNFPPRFSGRQFPNYSSELNVNALELEDSALYLCASRGTGGPLHFGNGTRLTVT.

V and J are TRBV13 and TRBJ2-7; possibly TRBD1 for D (5 bases). CDR3 size: 13 residues. V dropped 7 bases and J dropped 3 bases, with 13 bases sitting between them. In germline, CDR1 is PRHDT, CDR2 FYEKMQ (reference sequence). CDR3 region: CASTLQGFYEQYF. The CDR3 region has the DNA TGTGCCAGCACCTTGCAGGGATTCTACGAGCAGTACTTC.

This sequence joins TRBV11-2 and TRBJ1-5; 9 bases agree with TRBD1. Unmatched junction bases numbered 5, after V lost 5 bases and J lost 3 bases. In germline, CDR1 is SGHAT, CDR2 FQNNGV. CDR3 size: 15 residues. The CDR3 region has the DNA TGTGCCAGCAGCAGCGGGACAGGGAACAATCAGCCCCAGCATTTT. It translates to CASSSGTGNNQPQHF.

The rearrangement joins TRBV19 to TRBJ1-1, with D tentatively TRBD1 (5 bases). V gave up 4 bases and J gave up 0 bases, with 9 bases separating them. The CDR3 is 14 amino acids. Germline V gene lookup returns CDR1 LNHDA and CDR2 SQIVND (reference sequence). The CDR3 DNA sequence: TGTGCCAGTAGTAAAAGACAGATGAACACTGAAGCTTTCTTT. It yields the protein CASSKRQMNTEAFF.

The chain carries TRBV29-1 and TRBJ2-1, with D perhaps TRBD2 (5 bases). CDR3 length: 13 residues. Germline V CDR1 and CDR2: SQVTM, ANQGSEA. V gave up 7 bases and J gave up 2 bases, with 12 bases separating them. The CDR3 protein is CSARTDPYNEQFF. In nucleotides, the CDR3 is TGCAGCGCTCGGACTGACCCCTACAATGAGCAGTTCTTC.

This chain uses TRBV15 with TRBJ2-5; a possible D gene is TRBD2 (7 bases). The V gene's germline CDR1 is LNHNV and CDR2 YYDKDF (reference sequence). The CDR3 runs to 15 residues. Trimming shortened V by 3 bases and J by 5 bases, and 16 bases separated the two germline ends. The CDR3 region has the DNA TGTGCCACCAGCAGGGATAAAGGGGGGGCGGAGACCCAGTACTTC. Translated, it gives CATSRDKGGAETQYF.

This chain's CDR3 is CASSPGATQYF. The CDR3 coding sequence is TGTGCCAGCAGCCCAGGGGCCACGCAGTATTTT. The J gene is TRBJ2-3, the V gene TRBV4-2, with D possibly being TRBD1 (6 bases). The CDR3 has 11 amino acids. Germline CDR1 and CDR2: LGHNA and YNFKEQ. Trimming left V 4 bases short and J 9 bases short, with 8 bases between.

This chain uses TRBV5-5 with TRBJ1-2, with TRBD1 matching over 10 bases. The V gene's germline CDR1 is SGHKS and CDR2 YYEKEE (reference sequence). CDR3 size: 12 residues. V gave up 4 bases and J gave up 6 bases; unmatched junction bases: 0. CDR3 in amino acids: CASSGQGDGYTF. The CDR3 DNA is TGTGCCAGCAGCGGACAGGGGGATGGCTACACCTTC.